This T cell receptor beta chain appears in the sequencing data of a study of T cell clones after liver transplantation (dated by TCRdb to between 2019 and 2020). General notes on the study: Samples were obtained from ITN030ST, a randomized trial in which withdrawal of immunosuppression was attempted within 2 years of liver transplantation. Tolerance meant complete immunosuppression withdrawal for at least one year without liver enzymes rising beyond twice the upper limit of normal. Donor-reactive T cell clones were identified by TCRbeta sequencing after a pre-transplant mixed lymphocyte reaction and then tracked in post-transplant blood. Blood samples were collected pre-transplant, then pre-randomization ahead of withdrawal, and finally post-randomization once withdrawal had either been completed or failed. The study cohort included 8 liver transplant recipients, of whom 3 were classified as tolerant and 5 as non-tolerant. Until randomization at 12-24 months post-transplant, subjects were given standard immunosuppression, with no induction therapy. Of the eight recipients, three were HCV-positive, while the remaining recipients had been transplanted for non-autoimmune, non-viral indications. As an antigen-independent comparator for the donor-reactive sequences, third party-reactive TCRbeta sequences from pre-transplant MLRs were identified as well.

Unstimulated PBMCs, after thawing, were stained for CD3, CD4 and CD8 and then FACS-sorted into CD3+CD4+ and CD3+CD8+ populations. All 8 studied subjects were randomized to immunosuppression withdrawal. The Qiagen DNeasy Blood and Tissue Kit was used for isolation of genomic DNA. What the work shows at the level of the full study, not this receptor alone: A greater decline was seen for donor-reactive sequences than for third party-reactive sequences, suggesting partial antigen-specific deletion unrelated to withdrawal success. The conclusions were considered preliminary, being limited by small, heterogeneous patient numbers and non-standardized post-transplant time points. In 5 of 8 subjects, circulating donor-reactive CD4 TCRbeta sequences decreased significantly after transplant, regardless of tolerance or HCV status. Low numbers of available donor cells limited the measurable donor-reactive repertoire in two subjects. After accounting for repertoire turnover, donor-reactive detection was significantly reduced in 7 of 8 subjects for CD4 and 8 of 8 for CD8. Without allograft tissue specimens, donor-reactive T cells may have migrated into the graft rather than being deleted.

Using immunoSEQ, frozen genomic DNA was subjected to high-throughput TCRbeta CDR3 sequencing, a process that included PCR amplification, mapping, bias correction and internal controls. Regarding the original processing steps: Only productive rearrangements were retained, and each unique TCRbeta sequence was defined by its CDR3 nucleotide sequence together with its V and J gene. Donor-reactive sequences required at least 5-fold expansion in CFSE-low cells versus unstimulated pre-transplant cells and at least 0.01% frequency. To ensure at least 90% detection power, minimum frequency thresholds were set for each subject based on that subject's lowest-template unstimulated sample. Jensen-Shannon divergence between the top 1000 TCRbeta sequences post-transplant and pre-transplant was used to measure repertoire turnover. Two-sided Fisher's exact tests were used to test for changes in the detection of donor-reactive sequences. The source is immuneACCESS, and TCRdb retained only in-frame sequences with V and J called. Part of the clones is not carried over; for the studies checked, unresolved V genes explain less than half of this, and the remainder is unexplained. From that table come the V and J calls and clone size; the DNA was used to work out D and trimming. The sample table lists about 58,000 clones, about two thirds of them with a count of one. The top ten clones comprise roughly 2.8% of the sample.

About this clone: The antigen this receptor binds is unknown. No much larger clone exists at a distance of one base, and base qualities are not known.

The CDR3 contains 14 residues, cysteine and phenylalanine counted. Just CDR3 DNA is preserved here, 42 bases in frame from base 1. Looking up the germline V gene yields CDR1 SNHLY and CDR2 FYNNEI. V gives up 3 bases and J gives up 7 bases, and the segment between their germline ends measures 10 bases. Recombination joined TRBV2 with TRBJ1-6; possibly the D gene is TRBD1, per 5 matching bases. Sequencing used CD4+ T cells from blood, obtained at the approximately 16-month timepoint. The source is a human patient who received a liver transplant. Once a transplant has taken place, some T cells may be donor derived. The CDR3 region: CASSEQGVNSPLHF. The nucleotide sequence is given as TGTGCCAGCAGTGAGCAAGGGGTAAATTCACCCCTCCACTTT.